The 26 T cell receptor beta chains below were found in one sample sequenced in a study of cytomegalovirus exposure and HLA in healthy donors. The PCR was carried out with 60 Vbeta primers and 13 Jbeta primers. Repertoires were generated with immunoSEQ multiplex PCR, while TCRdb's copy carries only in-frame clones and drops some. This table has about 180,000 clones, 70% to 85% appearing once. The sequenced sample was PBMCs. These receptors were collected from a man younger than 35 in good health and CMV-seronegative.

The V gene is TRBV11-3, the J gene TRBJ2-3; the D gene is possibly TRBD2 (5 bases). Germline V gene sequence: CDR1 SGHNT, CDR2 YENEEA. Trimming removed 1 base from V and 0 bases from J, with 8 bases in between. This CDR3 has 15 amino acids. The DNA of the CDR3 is TGTGCCAGCAGCTTAGGACGGACTAGCACAGATACGCAGTATTTT. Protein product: CASSLGRTSTDTQYF.

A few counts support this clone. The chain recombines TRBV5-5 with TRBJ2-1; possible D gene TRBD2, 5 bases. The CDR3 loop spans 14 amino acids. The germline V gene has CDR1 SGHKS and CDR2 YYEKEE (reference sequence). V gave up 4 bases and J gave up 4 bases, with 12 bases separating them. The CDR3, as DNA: TGTGCCAGCAGCACGAGCGGATCATACAATGAGCAGTTCTTC. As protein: CASSTSGSYNEQFF.

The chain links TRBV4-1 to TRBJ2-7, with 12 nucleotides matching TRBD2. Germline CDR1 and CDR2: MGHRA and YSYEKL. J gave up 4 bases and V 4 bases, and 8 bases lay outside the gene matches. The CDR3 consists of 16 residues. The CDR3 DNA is TGCGCCAGCAGCCCAAGGACTAGCGGGACGGTATACGAGCAGTACTTC. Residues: CASSPRTSGTVYEQYF.

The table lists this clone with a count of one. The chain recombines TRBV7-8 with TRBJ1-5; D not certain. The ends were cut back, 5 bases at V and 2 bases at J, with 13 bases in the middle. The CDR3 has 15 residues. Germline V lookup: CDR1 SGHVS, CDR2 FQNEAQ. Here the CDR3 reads CASSSREWGNQPQHF. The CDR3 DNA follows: TGTGCCAGCAGCAGCCGGGAGTGGGGCAATCAGCCCCAGCATTTT.

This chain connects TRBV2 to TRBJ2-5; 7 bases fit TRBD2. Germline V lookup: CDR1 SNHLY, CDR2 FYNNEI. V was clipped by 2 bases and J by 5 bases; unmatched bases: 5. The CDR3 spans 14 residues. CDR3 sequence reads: CASSEWERGETQYF. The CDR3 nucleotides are TGTGCCAGCAGTGAATGGGAGCGGGGTGAGACCCAGTACTTC.

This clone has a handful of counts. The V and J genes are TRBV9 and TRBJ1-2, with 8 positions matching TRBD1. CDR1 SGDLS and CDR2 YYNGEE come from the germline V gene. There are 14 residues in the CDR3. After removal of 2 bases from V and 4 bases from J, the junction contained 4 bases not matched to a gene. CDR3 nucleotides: TGTGCCAGCAGCGTGGAAGACAGGGGCTATGGCTACACCTTC. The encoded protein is CASSVEDRGYGYTF. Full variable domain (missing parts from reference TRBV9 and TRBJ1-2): DSGVTQTPKHLITATGQRVTLRCSPRSGDLSVYWYQQSLDQGLQFLIQYYNGEERAKGNILERFSAQQFPDLHSELNLSSLELGDSALYFCASSVEDRGYGYTFGSGTRLTVV.

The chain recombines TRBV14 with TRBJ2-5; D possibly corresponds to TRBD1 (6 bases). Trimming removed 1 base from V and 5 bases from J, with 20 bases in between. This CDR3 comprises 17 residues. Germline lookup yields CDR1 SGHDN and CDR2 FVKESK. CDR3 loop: CASSQVAGVQGIETQYF. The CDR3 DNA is TGTGCCAGCAGCCAAGTCGCCGGAGTACAGGGTATCGAGACCCAGTACTTC.

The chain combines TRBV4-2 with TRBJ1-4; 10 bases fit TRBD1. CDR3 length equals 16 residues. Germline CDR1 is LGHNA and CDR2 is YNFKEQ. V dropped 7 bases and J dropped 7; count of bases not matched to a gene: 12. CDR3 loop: CASNSGDRGRSEKLFF. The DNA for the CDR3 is TGTGCCAGCAACTCGGGGGACAGGGGTCGGAGTGAAAAACTGTTTTTT.

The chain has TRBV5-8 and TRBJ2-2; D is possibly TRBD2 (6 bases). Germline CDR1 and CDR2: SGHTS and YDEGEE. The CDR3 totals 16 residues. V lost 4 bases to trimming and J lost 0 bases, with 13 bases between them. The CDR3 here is CASSEFGSANTGELFF. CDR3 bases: TGTGCCAGCAGCGAGTTCGGGAGCGCGAACACCGGGGAGCTGTTTTTT. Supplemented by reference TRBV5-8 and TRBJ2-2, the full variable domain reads EAGVTQSPTHLIKTRGQQATLRCSPISGHTSVYWYQQALGLGLQFLLWYDEGEERNRGNFPPRFSGRQFPNYSSELNVNALELEDSALYLCASSEFGSANTGELFFGEGSRLTVL.

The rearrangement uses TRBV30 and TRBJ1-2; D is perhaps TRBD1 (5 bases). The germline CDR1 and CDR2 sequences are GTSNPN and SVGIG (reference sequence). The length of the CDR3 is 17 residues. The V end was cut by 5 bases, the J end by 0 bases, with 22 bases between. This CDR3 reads CAWEDGGAGSANYGYTF. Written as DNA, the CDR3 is TGTGCCTGGGAGGACGGAGGGGCGGGCTCGGCTAACTATGGCTACACCTTC.

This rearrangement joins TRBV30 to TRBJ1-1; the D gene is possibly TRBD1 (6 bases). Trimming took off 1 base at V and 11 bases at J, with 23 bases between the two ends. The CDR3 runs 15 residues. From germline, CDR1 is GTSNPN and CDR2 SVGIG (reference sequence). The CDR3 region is CAWSDQPLDSWVAFF. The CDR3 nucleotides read TGTGCCTGGAGTGATCAACCCTTGGACAGCTGGGTCGCTTTCTTT.

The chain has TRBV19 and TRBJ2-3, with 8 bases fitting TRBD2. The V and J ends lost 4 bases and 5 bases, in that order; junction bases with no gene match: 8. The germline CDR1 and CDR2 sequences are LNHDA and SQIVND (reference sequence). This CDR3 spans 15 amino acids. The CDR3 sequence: CASSRGSGVVDTQYF. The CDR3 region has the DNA TGTGCCAGTAGTAGGGGTAGCGGGGTAGTAGATACGCAGTATTTT.

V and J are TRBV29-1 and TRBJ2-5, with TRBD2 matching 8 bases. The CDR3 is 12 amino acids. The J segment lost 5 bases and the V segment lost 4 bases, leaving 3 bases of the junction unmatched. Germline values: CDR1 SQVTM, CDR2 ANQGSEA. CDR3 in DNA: TGCAGCGTTGTAGGCGGGGGGGAGACCCAGTACTTC. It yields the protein CSVVGGGETQYF.

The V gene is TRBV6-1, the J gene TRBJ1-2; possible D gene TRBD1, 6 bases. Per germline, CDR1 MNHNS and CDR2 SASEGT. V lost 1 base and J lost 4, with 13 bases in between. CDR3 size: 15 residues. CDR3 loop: CASSEGGTGSYGYTF. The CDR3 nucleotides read TGTGCCAGCAGTGAAGGGGGAACAGGGTCCTATGGCTACACCTTC.

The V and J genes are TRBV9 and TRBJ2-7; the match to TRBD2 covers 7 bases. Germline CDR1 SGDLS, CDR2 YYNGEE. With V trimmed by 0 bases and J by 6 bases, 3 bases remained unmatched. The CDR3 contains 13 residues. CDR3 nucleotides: TGTGCCAGCAGCGTAGTGGGAGGGACCGAGCAGTACTTC. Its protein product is CASSVVGGTEQYF.

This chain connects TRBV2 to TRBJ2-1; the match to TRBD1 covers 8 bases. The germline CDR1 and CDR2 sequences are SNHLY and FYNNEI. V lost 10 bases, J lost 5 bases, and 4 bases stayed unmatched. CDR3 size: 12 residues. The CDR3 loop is CATGQGHNEQFF. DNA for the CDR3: TGTGCCACAGGACAGGGCCACAATGAGCAGTTCTTC.

The CDR3 sequence: CASSDVGGETEAFF. DNA of the CDR3: TGCGCCAGCAGTGATGTGGGGGGGGAGACTGAAGCTTTCTTT. J is TRBJ1-1 and V is TRBV10-2; D might be TRBD1 (5 bases). Trimming took 3 bases from V and 5 from J, leaving 13 bases between them. Germline-derived CDR1 and CDR2 are WSHSY and SAAADI. This CDR3 has 14 residues.

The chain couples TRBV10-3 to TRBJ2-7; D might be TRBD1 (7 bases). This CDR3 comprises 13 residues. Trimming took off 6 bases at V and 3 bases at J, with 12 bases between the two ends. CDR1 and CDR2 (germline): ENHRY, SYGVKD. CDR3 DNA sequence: TGTGCCATCAGCGCGGGACAGAACTACGAGCAGTACTTC. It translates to CAISAGQNYEQYF.

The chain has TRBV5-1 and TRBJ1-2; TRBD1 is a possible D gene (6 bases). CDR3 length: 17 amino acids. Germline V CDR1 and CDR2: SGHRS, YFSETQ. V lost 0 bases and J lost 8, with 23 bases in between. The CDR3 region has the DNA TGCGCCAGCAGCTTGGTCGGGGACGTCCTACAGGGCGGCGGCTACACCTTC. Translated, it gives CASSLVGDVLQGGGYTF.

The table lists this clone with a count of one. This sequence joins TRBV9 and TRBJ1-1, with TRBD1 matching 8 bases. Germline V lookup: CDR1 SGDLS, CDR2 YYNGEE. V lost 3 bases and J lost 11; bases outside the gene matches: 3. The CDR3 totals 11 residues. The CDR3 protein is CASSGQGLAFF. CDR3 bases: TGTGCCAGCAGCGGACAGGGGTTGGCTTTCTTT.

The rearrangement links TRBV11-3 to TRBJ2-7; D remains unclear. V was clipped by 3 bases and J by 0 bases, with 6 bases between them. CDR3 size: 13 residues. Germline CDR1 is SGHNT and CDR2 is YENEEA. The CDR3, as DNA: TGTGCCAGCAGCTTCCCCAGCTCCTACGAGCAGTACTTC. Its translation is CASSFPSSYEQYF.

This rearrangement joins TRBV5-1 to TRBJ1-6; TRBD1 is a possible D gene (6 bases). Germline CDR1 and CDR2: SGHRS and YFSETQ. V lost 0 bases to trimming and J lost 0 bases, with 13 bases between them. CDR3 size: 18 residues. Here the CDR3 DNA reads TGCGCCAGCAGCTTGGCCGCCGGACAGAGCTCCTATAATTCACCCCTCCACTTT. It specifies CASSLAAGQSSYNSPLHF.

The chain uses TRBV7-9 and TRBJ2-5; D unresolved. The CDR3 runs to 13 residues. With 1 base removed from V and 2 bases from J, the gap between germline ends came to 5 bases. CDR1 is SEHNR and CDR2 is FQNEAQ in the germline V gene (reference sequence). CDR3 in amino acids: CASSLGPQETQYF. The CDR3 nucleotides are TGTGCCAGCAGCTTAGGTCCTCAAGAGACCCAGTACTTC.

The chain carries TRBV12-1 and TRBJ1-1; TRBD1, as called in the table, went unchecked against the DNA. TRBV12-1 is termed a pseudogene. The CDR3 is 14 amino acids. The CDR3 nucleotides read TGTGCCAGCAGCAACTACAGGGTGAACACTGAAGCTTTCTTT. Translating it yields CASSNYRVNTEAFF.

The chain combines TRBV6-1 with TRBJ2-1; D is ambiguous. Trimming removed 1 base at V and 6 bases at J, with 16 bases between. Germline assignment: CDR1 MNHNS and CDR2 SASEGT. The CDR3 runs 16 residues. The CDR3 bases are TGTGCCAGCAGTGAAGTGTGGGCCGAAGATGCCAATGAGCAGTTCTTC. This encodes CASSEVWAEDANEQFF.

DNA for the CDR3: TGTGCCAGCAGCTCCCGTAGCGGGAGGAACGACGAGCAGTACTTC. Translating it yields CASSSRSGRNDEQYF. This chain connects TRBV7-2 to TRBJ2-7; 10 nucleotides agree with TRBD2. V dropped 4 bases and J dropped 5; count of bases not matched to a gene: 8. The CDR3 covers 15 residues. Germline V gene sequence: CDR1 SGHTA, CDR2 FQGNSA. Together with reference TRBV7-2 and TRBJ2-7, the CDR3 gives the full variable domain: GAGVSQSPSNKVTEKGKDVELRCDPISGHTALYWYRQSLGQGLEFLIYFQGNSAPDKSGLPSDRFSAERTGGSVSTLTIQRTQQEDSAVYLCASSSRSGRNDEQYFGPGTRLTVT.